Presented here are 4 T cell receptor beta chains from one specimen sequenced in a study of blood T cell repertoires in COVID-19 (dated by TCRdb to 2019 to 2021). The library was prepared using the immunoSEQ multiplex PCR assay. TCRdb retrieved this table from immuneACCESS and kept in-frame rearrangements only. Not all clones are present; in checked studies, unresolved V genes account for under half, and no reason is known for the remainder. This sample has approximately 250,000 clones in its table, and under 95% of those were observed once. Jointly, the top ten make up 2.8% of the sample. Sequencing was carried out using PBMCs or T cells enriched from blood (not recorded which). Receptor source: a man aged 40-49 years who had been exposed to COVID-19.

The genes are TRBV5-6 and TRBJ2-3; TRBD1 might be the D (5 bases). With 7 bases removed from V and 0 bases from J, the gap between germline ends came to 12 bases. The germline CDR1 and CDR2 sequences are SGHDT and YYEEEE. The CDR3 has 14 residues. CDR3 coding DNA: TGTGCCAGCGGGTTTCCAGGGAGCACAGATACGCAGTATTTT. Encoded protein: CASGFPGSTDTQYF.

The rearrangement joins TRBV9 to TRBJ2-1; 11 nucleotides match TRBD2. The CDR3 is 18 amino acids. Germline V gene lookup returns CDR1 SGDLS and CDR2 YYNGEE. Trimming at V came to 4 bases and at J to 8 bases, leaving 17 bases not matched to a gene. The CDR3 protein is CASSSLKRASGRSDEQFF. Written as DNA, the CDR3 is TGTGCCAGCAGCTCCCTGAAAAGGGCTAGCGGGAGGTCGGATGAGCAGTTCTTC.

The chain links TRBV19 to TRBJ1-4, with D tentatively TRBD1 (5 bases). CDR1 LNHDA and CDR2 SQIVND come from the germline V gene (reference sequence). This CDR3 contains 14 residues. V was cut by 6 bases and J by 2 bases, with 10 bases left in between. Written as DNA, the CDR3 is TGTGCCAGTAGCACTCCAGGGACTAATGAAAAACTGTTTTTT. It translates to CASSTPGTNEKLFF.

This chain uses TRBV5-1 with TRBJ2-1; 7 bases match TRBD1. Germline CDR1 SGHRS, CDR2 YFSETQ. The J segment lost 5 bases and the V segment lost 3 bases, leaving 14 bases of the junction unmatched. CDR3 length: 17 residues. The CDR3 reads CASSWGRQGIVDNEQFF. CDR3 DNA: TGCGCCAGCAGCTGGGGGCGACAGGGAATAGTGGACAATGAGCAGTTCTTC. The variable domain in full, with the rest retrieved from reference TRBV5-1 and TRBJ2-1, is KAGVTQTPRYLIKTRGQQVTLSCSPISGHRSVSWYQQTPGQGLQFLFEYFSETQRNKGNFPGRFSGRQFSNSRSEMNVSTLELGDSALYLCASSWGRQGIVDNEQFFGPGTRLTVL.